This TCR beta chain was found in a study of blood T cell repertoires in COVID-19. Whole-study context: PBMCs, B-cell-depleted T cells, or T cells provided the cDNA or gDNA that made up the material.

Seattle enrolled patients during active infection and tracked them longitudinally. The CDR3 has 17 residues. Trimming took 4 bases from V and 4 from J; bases not matched to a gene: 10. Germline CDR1 is KGHDR and CDR2 is SFDVKD. Original handling: Amplifying reference gene primers gave estimates of nucleated cell counts. Libraries were prepared by immunoSEQ multiplex PCR; TCRdb keeps only in-frame clonotypes and omits some of them. That table is the source of V, J and clone size, and D and trimming were worked out from the DNA. The table shows about 130,000 clones, with more than 75% occurring only once.

The sequenced sample was peripheral blood. This receptor was identified in a woman aged 70-85 years with COVID-19, enrolled during active disease. V is TRBV24-1 and J is TRBJ1-5, with TRBD1 matching over 9 bases. CDR3 region: CATSEDRGQTLNQPQHF. CDR3 bases: TGTGCCACCAGTGAGGACAGGGGCCAAACTCTAAATCAGCCCCAGCATTTT.